This T cell receptor beta chain is from a study of blood T cell repertoires in COVID-19. Sequencing was performed with immunoSEQ multiplex PCR; in TCRdb, only in-frame clones are kept and a portion is missing. The table includes around 300,000 clones, 65% to 90% detected once. Germline values: CDR1 WSHSY, CDR2 SAAADI. This CDR3 spans 14 amino acids. Between the trimmed V and J ends, which lost 3 bases and 4 bases, there was a span of 9 bases. The receptor was derived from a human donor in a cohort sampled during active COVID-19. V gene TRBV10-2 combines with J gene TRBJ2-2; no firm D call. The material sequenced was peripheral blood. The CDR3 region has the DNA TGCGCCAGCAGTGATTTGAGATCCACCGGGGAGCTGTTTTTT. It yields the protein CASSDLRSTGELFF.